The 2 T cell receptor beta chains below come from one sample, sequenced in a study of blood T cell repertoires in COVID-19. Sequenced by immunoSEQ multiplex PCR; TCRdb stores in-frame clones only, minus some. The sample has approximately 360,000 clones; about four fifths are singletons. Sequenced input: PBMCs or T cells enriched from blood (not recorded which). The receptors derive from a woman aged 50 to 60 who had recovered from COVID-19.

The chain is built from TRBV6-1 and TRBJ2-2; TRBD1 might be the D (5 bases). With 1 base removed from V and 0 bases from J, the gap between germline ends came to 18 bases. Germline values: CDR1 MNHNS, CDR2 SASEGT. The CDR3 covers 19 residues. The DNA of the CDR3 is TGTGCCAGCAGTGAAGTACTTTCCAGGGCAAGTTCGAACACCGGGGAGCTGTTTTTT. This translates into CASSEVLSRASSNTGELFF.

The chain employs TRBV6-2 or TRBV6-3 and TRBJ2-7; perhaps TRBD2 as D (5 bases). Germline-derived CDR1 and CDR2 are MNHEY and SVGEGT. The V and J ends lost 4 bases and 9 bases respectively, with 16 bases between them. The CDR3 has 13 residues. The CDR3 loop reads CASSSAELRGQYF. Here the CDR3 DNA reads TGTGCCAGCAGTTCAGCGGAGCTACGAGGGCAGTACTTC.